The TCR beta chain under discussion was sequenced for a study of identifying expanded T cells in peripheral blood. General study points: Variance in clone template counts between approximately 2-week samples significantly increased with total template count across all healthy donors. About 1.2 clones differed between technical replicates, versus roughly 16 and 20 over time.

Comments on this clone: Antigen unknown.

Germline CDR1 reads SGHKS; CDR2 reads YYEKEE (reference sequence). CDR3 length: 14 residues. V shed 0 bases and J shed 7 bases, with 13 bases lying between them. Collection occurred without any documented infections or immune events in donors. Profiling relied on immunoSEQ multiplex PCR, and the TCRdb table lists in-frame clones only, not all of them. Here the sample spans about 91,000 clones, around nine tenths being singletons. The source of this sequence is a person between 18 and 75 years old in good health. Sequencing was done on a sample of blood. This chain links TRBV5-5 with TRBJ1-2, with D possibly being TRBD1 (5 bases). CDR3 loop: CASSLDAGKAGYTF. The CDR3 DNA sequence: TGTGCCAGCAGCTTGGATGCAGGGAAAGCTGGCTACACCTTC.